The following is a TCR beta chain sequence with its context. The antigen is undetermined. These data come from a study of T-cell reconstitution after alpha-beta-depleted transplantation in children. Study observations and caveats: The study traced high day-60 TCRbeta diversity in some patients to surviving recipient T cells and thymic progenitors. Roughly two months post-transplant, alpha-beta T cells reportedly originated from several hundred graft clones that had expanded.

Germline trimming cut 0 bases from V and 4 bases from J; bases unmatched to any gene: 9. CDR1 and CDR2 (germline): ENHRY, SYGVKD. The CDR3 extends over 17 amino acids. The TCRbeta library incorporated unique molecular identifiers. TCRdb itself ran the PCR reads through MiXCR, one entry per CDR3 protein. The sample records 250,000 to 400,000 distinct CDR3 sequences, 23% being singletons. The chain joins TRBV10-3 to TRBJ2-1; 7 positions match TRBD2. This material consisted of PBMCs, mostly from graft donor cells, taken 180 days after TCRalphabeta/CD19-depleted stem cell transplant. This clonotype was obtained from a male patient aged 5 to 17 who had a stem cell transplant for acute lymphoblastic leukemia, so the T cells may come from the graft donor. The CDR3 spells CAISESSTGAGYNEQFF. The CDR3 DNA sequence: TGTGCCATCAGTGAGTCGAGCACGGGAGCGGGGTACAATGAGCAGTTCTTC.